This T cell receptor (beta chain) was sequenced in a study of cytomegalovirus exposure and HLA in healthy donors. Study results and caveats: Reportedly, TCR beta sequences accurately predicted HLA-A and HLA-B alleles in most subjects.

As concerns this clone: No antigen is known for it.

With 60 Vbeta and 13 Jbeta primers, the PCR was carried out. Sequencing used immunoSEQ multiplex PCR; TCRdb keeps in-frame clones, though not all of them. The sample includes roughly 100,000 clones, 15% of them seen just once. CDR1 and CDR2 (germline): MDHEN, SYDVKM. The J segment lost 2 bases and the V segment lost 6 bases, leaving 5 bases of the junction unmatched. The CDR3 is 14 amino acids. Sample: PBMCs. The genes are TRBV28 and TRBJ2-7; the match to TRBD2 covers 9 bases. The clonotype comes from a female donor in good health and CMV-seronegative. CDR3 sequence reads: CASRASGTPYEQYF. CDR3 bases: TGTGCCAGCAGGGCTAGCGGGACCCCCTACGAGCAGTACTTC.